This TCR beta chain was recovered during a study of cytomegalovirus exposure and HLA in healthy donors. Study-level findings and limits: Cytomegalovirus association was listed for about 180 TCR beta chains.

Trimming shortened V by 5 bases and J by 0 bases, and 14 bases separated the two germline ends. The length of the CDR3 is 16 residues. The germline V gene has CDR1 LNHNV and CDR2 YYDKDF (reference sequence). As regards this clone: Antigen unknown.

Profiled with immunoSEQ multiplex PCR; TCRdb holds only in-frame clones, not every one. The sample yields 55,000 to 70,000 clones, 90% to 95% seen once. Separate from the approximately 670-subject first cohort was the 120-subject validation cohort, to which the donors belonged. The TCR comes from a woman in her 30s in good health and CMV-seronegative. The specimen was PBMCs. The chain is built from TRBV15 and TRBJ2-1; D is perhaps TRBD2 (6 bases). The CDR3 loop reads CATSGGSSYSYNEQFF. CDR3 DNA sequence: TGTGCCACCAGCGGGGGGAGCTCATACTCCTACAATGAGCAGTTCTTC.